The present T cell receptor beta chain was sequenced within a study of molecular identifiers for immune sequencing clone quantification. Trimming removed 2 bases from V and 4 bases from J; junction bases left unmatched: 7. This CDR3 is 16 amino acids long. Germline CDR1 and CDR2: LNHDA and SQIVND (reference sequence). Each CDR3 protein is one row after TCRdb ran MiXCR on the PCR reads. The table lists 400,000 to 600,000 distinct CDR3 sequences, around 25% of them singletons. This TCR came from a human donor in good health. Some libraries in this study had Jurkat cell RNA spiked in. The chain uses TRBV19 and TRBJ2-2; TRBD2 matches at 7 bases. The specimen was naive CD8+ T cells from blood, with Jurkat cell RNA spiked in. Subset meaning: FACS-sorted CD8+CD4-CCR7+CD45RA+ naive T cells. CDR3 DNA sequence: TGTGCCAGTAGTATACGTCTAGCGGATCCCACCGGGGAGCTGTTTTTT. Amino acids: CASSIRLADPTGELFF.